The text below deals with one T cell receptor (beta chain). Its antigen is not yet known. Base quality data are lacking; no much larger clone is found one base away. CDR1 and CDR2 (SGHTA, FQGNSA) derive from the germline V gene. V loses 1 base, J loses 0 bases, and the germline ends lie 16 bases apart. From the cysteine up to the phenylalanine, the CDR3 has a length of 19 residues. CDR3 DNA is the only sequence kept; it has 57 bases, read in frame from the first base. Each collaborating institution followed its own protocols to collect whole blood in K2EDTA tubes. For TCRbeta analysis, collaborator samples were shipped as frozen whole blood, as isolated PBMCs, or as DNA extracted from either sample type. The immunoSEQ Assay, a bias-controlled multiplex PCR, was used to amplify TCRbeta CDR3 regions from genomic DNA. The paper's data handling went like this. Within the assay, amplification of reference gene primers was used to estimate how many nucleated cells each sample contained. To quantify the absolute abundance of each unique TCRbeta CDR3 rearrangement, sequence reads were collapsed and filtered. For each sample, productive Simpson clonality was calculated as the square root of Simpson's diversity index over productive rearrangements. TCRdb stores this immuneACCESS table with in-frame sequences only. Part of the clones is absent; in the studies checked, under half of the shortfall reflects unresolved V genes, and no reason is known for the rest. For V, J and clone size, that table is used; D and trimming come from the DNA. The sample table contains about 82,000 clones; only one count was recorded for 85% of them. The ten largest make up over 15% of the sample.

The record originates from a study of blood T cell repertoires in COVID-19 (dated by TCRdb to the early 2020s). In the study overall: Samples from collaborators originated in the United States, Italy and Spain and spanned both the acute and convalescent phases of COVID-19. The prospective study material was composed of cDNA or gDNA derived from T cells, B-cell-depleted T cells, or PBMCs. Subjects who had been exposed to COVID-19, were actively infected with it, or had recovered from it provided the deeply sampled blood TCRbeta repertoires that made up the dataset. The repertoires were released in a freely available public database intended as a resource for research on the immune response to SARS-CoV-2. Samples were obtained from the ongoing ImmuneRACE study (first 160 participants) and from about 1,300 subjects provided by 6 global collaborators. A de-identified subject ID, COVID-19 status, age in years and sex were almost always included in the sample metadata. Where HLA class I and class II types were available, the types were taken from metadata supplied by the sample provider, not from assay-based typing.

What the work shows at the level of the full study, not this receptor alone: How much clinical and demographic metadata was included differed by source and by participant, and the metadata was provided uncurated.

The rearrangement combines TRBV7-2 with TRBJ2-6; TRBD1 could be the D gene, as 6 bases match. Sequencing was performed on peripheral blood. The sequence was collected from an elderly man with active or convalescent COVID-19. The nucleotides are TGTGCCAGCAGCTTAGACGGTACTACAGGGCTCTCTGGGGCCAACGTCCTGACTTTC. Its protein product is CASSLDGTTGLSGANVLTF.